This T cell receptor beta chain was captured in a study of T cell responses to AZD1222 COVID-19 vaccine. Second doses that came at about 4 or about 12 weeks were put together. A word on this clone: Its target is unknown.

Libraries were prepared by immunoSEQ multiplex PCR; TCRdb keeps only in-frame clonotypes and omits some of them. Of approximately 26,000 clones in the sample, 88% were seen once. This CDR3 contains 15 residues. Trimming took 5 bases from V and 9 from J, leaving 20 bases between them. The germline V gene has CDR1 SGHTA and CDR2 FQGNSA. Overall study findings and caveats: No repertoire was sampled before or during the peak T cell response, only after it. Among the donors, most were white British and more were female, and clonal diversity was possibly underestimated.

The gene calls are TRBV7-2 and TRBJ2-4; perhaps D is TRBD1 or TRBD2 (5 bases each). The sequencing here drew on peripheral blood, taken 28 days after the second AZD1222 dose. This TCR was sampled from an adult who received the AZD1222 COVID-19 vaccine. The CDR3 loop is CASSPRDGTRGIQYF. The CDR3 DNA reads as TGTGCCAGCAGCCCCAGGGACGGAACCCGGGGCATTCAGTACTTC.